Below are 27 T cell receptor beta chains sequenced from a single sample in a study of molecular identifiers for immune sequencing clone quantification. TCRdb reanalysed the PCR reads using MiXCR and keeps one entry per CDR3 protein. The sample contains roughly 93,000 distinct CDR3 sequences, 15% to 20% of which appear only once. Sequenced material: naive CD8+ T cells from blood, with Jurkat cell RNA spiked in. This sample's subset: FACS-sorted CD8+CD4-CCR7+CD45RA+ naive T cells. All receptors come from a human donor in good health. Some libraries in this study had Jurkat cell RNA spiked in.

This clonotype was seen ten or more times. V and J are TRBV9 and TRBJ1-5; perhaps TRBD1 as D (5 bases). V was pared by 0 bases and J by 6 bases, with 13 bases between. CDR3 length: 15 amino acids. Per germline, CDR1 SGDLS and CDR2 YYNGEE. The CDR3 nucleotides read TGTGCCAGCAGCGTAGGGGGGGGACTAGGTCAGCCCCAGCATTTT. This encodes CASSVGGGLGQPQHF.

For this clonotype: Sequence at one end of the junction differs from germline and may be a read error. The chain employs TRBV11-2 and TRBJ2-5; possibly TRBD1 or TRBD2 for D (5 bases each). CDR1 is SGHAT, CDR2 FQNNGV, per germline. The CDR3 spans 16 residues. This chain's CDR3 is CASSLDLGAGQESQYF. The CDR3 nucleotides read TGTGCCAGCAGCTTAGATCTAGGGGCGGGCCAAGAGTCCCAGTACTTC.

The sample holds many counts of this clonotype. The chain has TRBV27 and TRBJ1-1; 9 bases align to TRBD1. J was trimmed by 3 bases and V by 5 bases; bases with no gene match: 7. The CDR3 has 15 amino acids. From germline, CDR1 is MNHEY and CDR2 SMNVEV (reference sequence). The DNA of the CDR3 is TGTGCCAGCAGTCCCATACAGGGGGCGGACACTGAAGCTTTCTTT. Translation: CASSPIQGADTEAFF.

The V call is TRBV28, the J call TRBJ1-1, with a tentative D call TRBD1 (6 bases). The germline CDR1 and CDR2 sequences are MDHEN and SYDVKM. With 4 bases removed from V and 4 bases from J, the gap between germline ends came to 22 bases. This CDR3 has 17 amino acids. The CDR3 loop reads CASSSYRQGGGGTEAFF. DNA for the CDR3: TGTGCCAGCAGTTCATATCGGCAGGGAGGAGGGGGCACTGAAGCTTTCTTT.

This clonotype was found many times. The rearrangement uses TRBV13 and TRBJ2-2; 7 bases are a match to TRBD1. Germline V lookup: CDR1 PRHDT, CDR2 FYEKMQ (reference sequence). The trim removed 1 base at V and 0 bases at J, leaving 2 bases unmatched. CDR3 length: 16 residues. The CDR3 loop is CASSLEGTANTGELFF. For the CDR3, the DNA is TGTGCCAGCAGCTTAGAGGGGACAGCGAACACCGGGGAGCTGTTTTTT. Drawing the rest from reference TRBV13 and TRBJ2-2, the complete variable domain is AAGVIQSPRHLIKEKRETATLKCYPIPRHDTVYWYQQGPGQDPQFLISFYEKMQSDKGSIPDRFSAQQFSDYHSELNMSSLELGDSALYFCASSLEGTANTGELFFGEGSRLTVL.

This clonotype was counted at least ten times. Written as DNA, the CDR3 is TGTGCCAGCAGTCCTCGGGACAGGCCGGAGTACTTC. Translation: CASSPRDRPEYF. V usage is TRBV12-3 or TRBV12-4 and J usage is TRBJ2-7; 8 bases agree with TRBD1. The ends lost 5 bases at V and 11 bases at J; junction bases unmatched: 8. This CDR3 comprises 12 residues.

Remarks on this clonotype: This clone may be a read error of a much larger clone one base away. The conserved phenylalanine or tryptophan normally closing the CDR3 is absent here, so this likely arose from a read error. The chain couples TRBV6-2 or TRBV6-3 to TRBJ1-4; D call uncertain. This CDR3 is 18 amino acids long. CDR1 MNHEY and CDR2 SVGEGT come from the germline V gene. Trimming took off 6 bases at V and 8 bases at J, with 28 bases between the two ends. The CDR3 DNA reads TGTGCCAGCAGCAATGGACTTGACATATTTTCGGACGTCGAAAAACTGTTTCTT. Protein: CASSNGLDIFSDVEKLFL.

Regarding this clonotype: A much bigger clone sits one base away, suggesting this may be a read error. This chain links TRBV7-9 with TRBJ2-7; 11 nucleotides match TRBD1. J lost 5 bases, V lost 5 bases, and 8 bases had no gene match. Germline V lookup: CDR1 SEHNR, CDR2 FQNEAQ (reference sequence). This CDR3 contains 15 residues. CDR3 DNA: TGTGCCAGCAGCGGCAGGACAGGGGGCCGCAACGAGCAGTACTTC. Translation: CASSGRTGGRNEQYF.

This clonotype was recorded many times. For the CDR3, the DNA is TGTGCCAGACAAGACCGCACCGAGGGGACTGAAGCTTTCTTT. Translated, it gives CARQDRTEGTEAFF. This chain connects TRBV2 to TRBJ1-1, with D tentatively TRBD1 (5 bases). This CDR3 is 14 amino acids long. CDR1 and CDR2 from the germline V gene are SNHLY and FYNNEI. Trimming took 9 bases from V and 5 from J, leaving 19 bases between them.

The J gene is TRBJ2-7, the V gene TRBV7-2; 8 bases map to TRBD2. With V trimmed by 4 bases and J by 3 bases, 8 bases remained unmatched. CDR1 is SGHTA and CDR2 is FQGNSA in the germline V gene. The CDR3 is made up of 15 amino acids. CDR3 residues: CASSSPGTSRYEQYF. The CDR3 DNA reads TGTGCCAGCAGCTCGCCGGGGACTAGTCGCTACGAGCAGTACTTC.

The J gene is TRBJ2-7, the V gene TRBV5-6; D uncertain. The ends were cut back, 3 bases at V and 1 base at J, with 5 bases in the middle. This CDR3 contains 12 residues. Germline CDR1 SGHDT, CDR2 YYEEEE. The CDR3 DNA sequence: TGTGCCAGCAGCTGGGGTTCCTACGAGCAGTACTTC. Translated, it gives CASSWGSYEQYF.

The CDR3 loop reads CASSLGPYNEQFF. The CDR3 nucleotides read TGTGCCAGTAGTTTGGGACCCTACAATGAGCAGTTCTTC. The J gene is TRBJ2-1, the V gene TRBV19; D is possibly TRBD1 or TRBD2 (5 bases each). CDR3 size: 13 residues. Trimming took 5 bases from V and 2 from J, leaving 7 bases between them. Looked up from germline, CDR1 is LNHDA and CDR2 is SQIVND (reference sequence). Complete variable domain (other parts from reference TRBV19 and TRBJ2-1): DGGITQSPKYLFRKEGQNVTLSCEQNLNHDAMYWYRQDPGQGLRLIYYSQIVNDFQKGDIAEGYSVSREKKESFPLTVTSAQKNPTAFYLCASSLGPYNEQFFGPGTRLTVL.

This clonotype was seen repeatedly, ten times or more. CDR3 in DNA: TGTGCCAGCAGTGAAGGTTACTTACTAGGTACAAATGAGCAGTTCTTC. Residues: CASSEGYLLGTNEQFF. This chain links TRBV6-1 with TRBJ2-1; the D gene is possibly TRBD2 (5 bases). Germline values: CDR1 MNHNS, CDR2 SASEGT. The germline V and J ends were trimmed by 1 base and 7 bases, with 17 bases remaining between them. The CDR3 is made up of 16 amino acids.

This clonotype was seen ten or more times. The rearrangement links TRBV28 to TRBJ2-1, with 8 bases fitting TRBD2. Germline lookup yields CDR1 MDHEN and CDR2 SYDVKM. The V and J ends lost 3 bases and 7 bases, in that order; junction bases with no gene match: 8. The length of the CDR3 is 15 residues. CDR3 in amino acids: CASSFPLAGLNEQFF. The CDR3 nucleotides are TGTGCCAGCAGTTTTCCTTTAGCGGGGTTAAATGAGCAGTTCTTC.

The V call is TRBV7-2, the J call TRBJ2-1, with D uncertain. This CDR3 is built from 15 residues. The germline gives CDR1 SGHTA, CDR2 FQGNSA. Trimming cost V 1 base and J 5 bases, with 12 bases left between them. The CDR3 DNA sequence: TGTGCCAGCAGCTTAGTTCCCCTCGGAAACAATGAGCAGTTCTTC. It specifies CASSLVPLGNNEQFF.

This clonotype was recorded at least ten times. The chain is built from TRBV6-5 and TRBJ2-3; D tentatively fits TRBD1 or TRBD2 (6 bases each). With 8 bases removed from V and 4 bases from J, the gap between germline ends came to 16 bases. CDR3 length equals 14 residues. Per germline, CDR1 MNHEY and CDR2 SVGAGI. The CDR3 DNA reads TGTGCCAGCGGAGGGTGGCAGGGGCCAGATACGCAGTATTTT. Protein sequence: CASGGWQGPDTQYF.

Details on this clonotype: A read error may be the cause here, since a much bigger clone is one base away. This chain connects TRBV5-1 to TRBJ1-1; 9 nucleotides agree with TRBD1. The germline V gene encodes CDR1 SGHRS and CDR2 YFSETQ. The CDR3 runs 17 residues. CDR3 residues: CASSLTGGQIVNTGAFF. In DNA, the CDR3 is TGCGCCAGCAGCTTGACAGGGGGCCAAATAGTGAACACTGGAGCTTTCTTT. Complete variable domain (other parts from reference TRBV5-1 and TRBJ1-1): KAGVTQTPRYLIKTRGQQVTLSCSPISGHRSVSWYQQTPGQGLQFLFEYFSETQRNKGNFPGRFSGRQFSNSRSEMNVSTLELGDSALYLCASSLTGGQIVNTGAFFGQGTRLTVV.

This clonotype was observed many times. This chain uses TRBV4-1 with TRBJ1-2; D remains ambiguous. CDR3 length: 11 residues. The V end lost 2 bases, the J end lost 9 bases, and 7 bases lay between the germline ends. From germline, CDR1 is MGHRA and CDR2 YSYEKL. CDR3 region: CASSQYQSYTF. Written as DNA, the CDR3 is TGCGCCAGCAGCCAATATCAGAGCTACACCTTC.

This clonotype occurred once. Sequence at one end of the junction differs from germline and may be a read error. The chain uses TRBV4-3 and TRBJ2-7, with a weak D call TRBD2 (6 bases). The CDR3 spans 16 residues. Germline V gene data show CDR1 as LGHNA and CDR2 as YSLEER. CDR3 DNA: TGCGCCAGCAACCAAGATCTGGGCGGGAAGGGTAACGAGCAGTACTTC. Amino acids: CASNQDLGGKGNEQYF.

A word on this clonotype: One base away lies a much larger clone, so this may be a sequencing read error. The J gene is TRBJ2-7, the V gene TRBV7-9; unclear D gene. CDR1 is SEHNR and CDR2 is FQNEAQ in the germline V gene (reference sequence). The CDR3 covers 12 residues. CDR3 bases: TGTGCCAGCAGCCGCTCAGCCGGCGAGCGGTACTTC. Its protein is CASSRSAGERYF.

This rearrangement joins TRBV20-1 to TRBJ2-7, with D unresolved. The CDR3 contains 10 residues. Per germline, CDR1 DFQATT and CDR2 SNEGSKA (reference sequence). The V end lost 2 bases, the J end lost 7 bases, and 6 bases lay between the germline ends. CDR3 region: CSARRREQYF. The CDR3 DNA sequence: TGCAGTGCTAGAAGGCGGGAGCAGTACTTC.

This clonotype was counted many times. The CDR3 DNA reads TGTGCCTGGAGAACCCGGGAGGCCTACAATGAGCAGTTCTTC. Protein: CAWRTREAYNEQFF. The chain recombines TRBV30 with TRBJ2-1; 7 bases are a match to TRBD2. Per the germline V gene, CDR1 is GTSNPN and CDR2 is SVGIG (reference sequence). Germline trimming cut 3 bases from V and 2 bases from J; bases unmatched to any gene: 4. The CDR3 extends over 14 amino acids.

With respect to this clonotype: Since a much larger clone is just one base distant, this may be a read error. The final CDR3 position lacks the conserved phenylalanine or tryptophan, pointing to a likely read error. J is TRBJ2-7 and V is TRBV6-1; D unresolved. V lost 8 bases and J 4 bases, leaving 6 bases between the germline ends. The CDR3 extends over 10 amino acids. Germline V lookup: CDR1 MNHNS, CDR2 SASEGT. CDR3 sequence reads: CASLQYEQYS. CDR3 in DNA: TGTGCCAGCCTTCAGTACGAGCAGTACTCC.

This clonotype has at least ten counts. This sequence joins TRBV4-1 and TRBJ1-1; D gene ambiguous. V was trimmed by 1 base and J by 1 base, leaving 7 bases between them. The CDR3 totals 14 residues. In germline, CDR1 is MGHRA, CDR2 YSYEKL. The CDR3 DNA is TGCGCCAGCAGCCAAGTTCTCGGGAACACTGAAGCTTTCTTT. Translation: CASSQVLGNTEAFF.

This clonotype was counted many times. In DNA, the CDR3 is TGCAGTGCTAGAGGGCAGCAACTAGCGGGAAGGTTGGCAGATACGCAGTATTTT. This sequence encodes CSARGQQLAGRLADTQYF. The V and J genes are TRBV20-1 and TRBJ2-3; 10 bases are a match to TRBD2. The CDR3 contains 18 residues. Germline CDR1 DFQATT, CDR2 SNEGSKA (reference sequence). V gave up 1 base and J gave up 4 bases; unmatched junction bases: 14.

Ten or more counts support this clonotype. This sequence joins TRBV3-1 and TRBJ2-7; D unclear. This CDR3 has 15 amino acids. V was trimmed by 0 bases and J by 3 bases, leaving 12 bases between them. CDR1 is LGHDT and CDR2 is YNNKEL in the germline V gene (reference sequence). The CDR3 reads CASSQDSGVVYEQYF. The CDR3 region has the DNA TGTGCCAGCAGCCAAGACTCGGGCGTGGTCTACGAGCAGTACTTC.

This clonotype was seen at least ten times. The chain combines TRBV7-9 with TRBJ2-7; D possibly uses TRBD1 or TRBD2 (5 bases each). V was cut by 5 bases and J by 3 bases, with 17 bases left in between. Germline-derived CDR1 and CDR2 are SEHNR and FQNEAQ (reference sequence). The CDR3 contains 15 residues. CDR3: CASSPFGTDHYEQYF. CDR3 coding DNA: TGTGCCAGCAGCCCATTTGGGACCGACCACTACGAGCAGTACTTC.